This is a list of T cell receptor beta chains from one sample in a study of cytomegalovirus exposure and HLA in healthy donors. The method was immunoSEQ multiplex PCR; TCRdb's version includes in-frame clones alone and lacks a portion of them. The sample consists of roughly 150,000 clones, almost 85% of them appearing once. Material for sequencing was PBMCs. The receptors shown here come from a man aged 25 to 40 in good health and CMV-seropositive. Both conserved end residues are part of each CDR3. D genes are given only for firm matches. A row's size may be missing; if present it is once, few, many or a size class.

clone_size	v_call	j_call	cdr3_length	d_call	cdr3_aa	cdr3_nt
once	TRBV9	TRBJ2-7	18	TRBD1	CASSDPSMPGTVGYEQYF	TGTGCCAGCAGCGACCCCAGTATGCCCGGGACAGTAGGGTACGAGCAGTACTTC
NA	TRBV7-3	TRBJ2-3	15	NA	CASSHQVGHTDTQYF	TGTGCCAGCAGCCACCAAGTTGGGCACACAGATACGCAGTATTTT
NA	TRBV19	TRBJ1-5	14	NA	CASSMGLSNQPQHF	TGTGCCAGTAGTATGGGGCTAAGCAATCAGCCCCAGCATTTT
NA	TRBV11-2	TRBJ2-1	15	NA	CASSFDRPSYNEQFF	TGTGCCAGCAGCTTCGACAGGCCCTCCTACAATGAGCAGTTCTTC
NA	TRBV9	TRBJ2-3	15	NA	CASSVSGVGTDTQYF	TGTGCCAGCAGCGTTTCAGGGGTCGGCACAGATACGCAGTATTTT
NA	TRBV2	TRBJ1-1	14	TRBD1	CASSEDRGTTEAFF	TGTGCCAGCAGTGAAGACAGGGGAACAACTGAAGCTTTCTTT
few	TRBV6-5	TRBJ2-7	13	TRBD1	CASTPGTGYEQYF	TGTGCCAGCACTCCCGGGACAGGCTACGAGCAGTACTTC
few	TRBV7-9	TRBJ2-5	16	TRBD1	CASSPYRTGGGETQYF	TGTGCCAGCAGCCCCTATCGAACAGGGGGCGGAGAGACCCAGTACTTC
NA	TRBV7-6	TRBJ2-7	18	TRBD2	CASSFGPGSAGGPHEQYF	TGTGCCAGCAGCTTCGGCCCCGGGTCAGCGGGAGGGCCCCACGAGCAGTACTTC
NA	TRBV5-6	TRBJ2-7	16	NA	CASSLAGKSYSYEQYF	TGTGCCAGCAGCTTGGCAGGGAAAAGCTATTCCTACGAGCAGTACTTC
NA	TRBV9	TRBJ2-7	13	TRBD1	CASSYDRGYEQYF	TGTGCCAGCAGCTACGACAGGGGCTACGAGCAGTACTTC
NA	TRBV6-6	TRBJ1-1	15	TRBD1	CASSYPPDRDTEAFF	TGTGCCAGCAGTTATCCGCCGGACAGGGACACTGAAGCTTTCTTT
NA	TRBV28	TRBJ2-1	14	TRBD2	CASSLGDYHNEQFF	TGTGCCAGCAGTTTAGGGGACTACCACAATGAGCAGTTCTTC
NA	TRBV5-6	TRBJ2-3	14	NA	CASRPEQGTDTQYF	TGTGCCAGCAGACCAGAACAGGGCACAGATACGCAGTATTTT
NA	TRBV7-8	TRBJ1-5	13	NA	CASSLARSQPQHF	TGTGCCAGCAGCTTAGCGCGGTCTCAGCCCCAGCATTTT
NA	TRBV5-4	TRBJ2-1	15	TRBD2	CASSLRLAGYNEQFF	TGTGCCAGCAGCTTGAGACTAGCGGGGTACAATGAGCAGTTCTTC
NA	TRBV28	TRBJ1-1	13	NA	CASSQIRDTEAFF	TGTGCCAGCAGCCAAATCAGGGATACTGAAGCTTTCTTT
NA	TRBV6-5	TRBJ2-3	15	NA	CASSYRFYTTDTQYF	TGTGCCAGCAGTTACCGATTTTACACCACAGATACGCAGTATTTT
NA	TRBV6-5	TRBJ2-7	11	NA	CASSLGDGKYF	TGTGCCAGCAGCCTAGGGGATGGAAAGTACTTC
once	TRBV19	TRBJ1-3	17	TRBD1	CASSLPRQGLAGNTIYF	TGTGCCAGTAGTTTACCACGACAGGGATTGGCTGGAAACACCATATATTTT
NA	TRBV6-1	TRBJ1-2	15	NA	CASSGFIEGDNGYTF	TGTGCCAGCAGTGGGTTTATCGAGGGTGACAATGGCTACACCTTC
NA	TRBV29-1	TRBJ2-4	14	NA	CSVKAVLAKNIQYF	TGCAGCGTCAAGGCGGTACTAGCCAAAAACATTCAGTACTTC
NA	TRBV11-1	TRBJ1-1	15	NA	CASSLEVGTITEAFF	TGTGCCAGCAGCTTAGAAGTTGGGACAATTACTGAAGCTTTCTTT
NA	TRBV18	TRBJ2-2	15	NA	CASSPPSGNTGELFF	TGTGCCAGCTCACCACCTAGCGGGAACACCGGGGAGCTGTTTTTT
NA	TRBV29-1	TRBJ1-4	13	NA	CSVVRTEGEKLFF	TGCAGCGTTGTTAGGACTGAGGGTGAAAAACTGTTTTTT
NA	TRBV5-1	TRBJ2-6	19	TRBD2	CASSPKQGGGSSGANVLTF	TGCGCCAGCAGCCCCAAACAGGGCGGGGGGTCGTCTGGGGCCAACGTCCTGACTTTC
NA	TRBV5-8	TRBJ2-5	15	NA	CASSQRTGFEETQYF	TGTGCCAGCAGCCAACGCACAGGTTTCGAAGAGACCCAGTACTTC
NA	TRBV28	TRBJ1-2	13	TRBD1	CASSHEWDSGYTF	TGTGCCAGCAGTCACGAATGGGACAGTGGCTACACCTTC
NA	TRBV19	TRBJ1-2	15	TRBD1	CASTAGQGNFYGYTF	TGTGCCAGTACCGCGGGACAGGGGAATTTTTATGGCTACACCTTC
once	TRBV11-2	TRBJ2-3	17	TRBD2	CASSLTSIAGSGDTQYF	TGTGCCAGCAGCTTAACGTCCATAGCGGGGAGTGGGGATACGCAGTATTTT
NA	TRBV18	TRBJ2-5	16	TRBD2	CASSPQRTSEVETQYF	TGTGCCAGCTCACCACAACGGACTAGCGAGGTGGAGACCCAGTACTTC
NA	TRBV2	TRBJ2-7	14	TRBD1	CASSADRGWREQYF	TGTGCCAGCAGTGCGGACAGGGGGTGGAGGGAGCAGTACTTC
NA	TRBV10-3	TRBJ2-1	15	TRBD2	CAISESRETDNEQFF	TGTGCCATCAGTGAGTCGCGGGAGACCGACAATGAGCAGTTCTTC
NA	TRBV7-3	TRBJ1-5	16	NA	CASSLEGGGRNQPQHF	TGTGCCAGCAGCTTAGAGGGTGGTGGCCGAAATCAGCCCCAGCATTTT
NA	TRBV10-3	TRBJ1-1	13	NA	CAINLGGGTEAFF	TGTGCCATCAACCTAGGGGGTGGCACTGAAGCTTTCTTT
once	TRBV27	TRBJ1-6	16	NA	CASSLRGGSYNSPLHF	TGTGCCAGCAGTTTAAGAGGGGGCTCCTATAATTCACCCCTCCACTTT
NA	TRBV6-4	TRBJ2-1	15	TRBD2	CASSTLAGAYNEQFF	TGTGCCAGCAGTACTCTAGCGGGGGCTTACAATGAGCAGTTCTTC
few	TRBV4-3	TRBJ2-7	13	TRBD1	CASSLYQGAEQYF	TGCGCCAGCAGCCTTTACCAGGGGGCCGAGCAGTACTTC
NA	TRBV5-1	TRBJ1-1	15	TRBD1	CASSLAGTGFTEAFF	TGCGCCAGCAGCTTGGCCGGGACAGGGTTCACTGAAGCTTTCTTT
NA	TRBV2	TRBJ2-3	12	NA	CASSWGVDTQYF	TGTGCCAGCAGTTGGGGGGTAGATACGCAGTATTTT
NA	TRBV6-4	TRBJ2-2	16	TRBD1	CASSDGYGTATGELFF	TGTGCCAGCAGTGACGGATACGGGACAGCCACCGGGGAGCTGTTTTTT
NA	TRBV6-5	TRBJ2-7	14	NA	CASSLAASSDEQYF	TGTGCCAGCAGTCTTGCGGCGTCTTCGGACGAGCAGTACTTC
NA	TRBV2	TRBJ1-1	14	NA	CASREDRLNTEAFF	TGTGCCAGCAGGGAAGACAGGTTGAACACTGAAGCTTTCTTT
NA	TRBV7-9	TRBJ1-3	16	NA	CASSDLVTGSGNTIYF	TGTGCCAGCAGTGACCTGGTGACGGGTTCTGGAAACACCATATATTTT
NA	TRBV10-1	TRBJ2-5	15	TRBD2	CASSESQRGRETQYF	TGCGCCAGCAGTGAGTCTCAGCGGGGAAGGGAGACCCAGTACTTC